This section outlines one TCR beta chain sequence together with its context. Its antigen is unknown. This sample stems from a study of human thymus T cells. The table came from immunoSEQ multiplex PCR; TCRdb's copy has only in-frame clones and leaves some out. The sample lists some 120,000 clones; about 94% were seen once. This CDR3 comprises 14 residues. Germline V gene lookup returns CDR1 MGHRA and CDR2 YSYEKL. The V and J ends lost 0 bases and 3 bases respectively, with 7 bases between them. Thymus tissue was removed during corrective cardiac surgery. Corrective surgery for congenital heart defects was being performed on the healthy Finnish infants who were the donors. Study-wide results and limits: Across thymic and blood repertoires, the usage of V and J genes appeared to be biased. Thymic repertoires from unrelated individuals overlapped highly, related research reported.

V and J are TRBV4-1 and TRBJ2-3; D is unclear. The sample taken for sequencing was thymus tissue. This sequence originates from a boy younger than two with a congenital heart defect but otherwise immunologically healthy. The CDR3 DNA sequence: TGCGCCAGCAGCCAAGACACCGCTACAGATACGCAGTATTTT. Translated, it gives CASSQDTATDTQYF.